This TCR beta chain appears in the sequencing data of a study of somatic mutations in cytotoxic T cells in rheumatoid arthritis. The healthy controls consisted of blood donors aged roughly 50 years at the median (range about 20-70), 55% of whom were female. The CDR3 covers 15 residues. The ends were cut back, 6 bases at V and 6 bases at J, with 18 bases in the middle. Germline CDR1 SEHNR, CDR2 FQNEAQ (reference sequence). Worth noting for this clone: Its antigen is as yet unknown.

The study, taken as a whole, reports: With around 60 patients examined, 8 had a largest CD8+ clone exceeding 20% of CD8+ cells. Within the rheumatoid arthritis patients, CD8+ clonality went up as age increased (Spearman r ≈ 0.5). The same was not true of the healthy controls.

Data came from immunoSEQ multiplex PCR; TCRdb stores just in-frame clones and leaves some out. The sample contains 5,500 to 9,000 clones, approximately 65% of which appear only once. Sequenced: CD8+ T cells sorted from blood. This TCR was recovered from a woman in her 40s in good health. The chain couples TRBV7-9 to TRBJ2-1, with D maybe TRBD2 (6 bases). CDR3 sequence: CASSSPRGTPNEQFF. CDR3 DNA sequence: TGTGCCAGCAGTTCCCCCCGGGGGACCCCCAATGAGCAGTTCTTC.